This TCR beta chain was sequenced for a study of blood T cell repertoires in COVID-19. Study in general: The United States, Italy and Spain were the sources of the acute and convalescent COVID-19 samples.

After removal of 5 bases from V and 2 bases from J, the junction contained 6 bases not matched to a gene. The CDR3 length is 15 residues. The germline V gene encodes CDR1 SNHLY and CDR2 FYNNEI. In the source study's methods: For nucleated cells, counts were estimated from reference gene primer amplification. This table comes from immunoSEQ multiplex PCR, and its TCRdb copy is limited to in-frame clones, with some not included. That table supplies the V and J calls and clone size; D and trimming were determined from the DNA. The table records 200,000 to 250,000 clones, just under 90% of them present only once. This clone was recorded once.

The specimen was PBMCs or T cells enriched from blood (not recorded which). The V call is TRBV2, the J call TRBJ2-3; 8 nucleotides agree with TRBD2. This sequence originates from a man under 40 who had recovered from COVID-19. This chain's CDR3 is CASSIAGILTDTQYF. In nucleotides, the CDR3 is TGTGCCAGCAGTATAGCGGGAATCCTCACAGATACGCAGTATTTT.